Each of the 12 T cell receptor beta chains below was sequenced from the same sample in a study of PD-1 blockade in mismatch repair-deficient tumors. Time point described: approximately 10-day in vitro stimulation with candidate neoantigen peptide 6. For these receptors, no antigen is known. Profiled with immunoSEQ multiplex PCR; TCRdb holds only in-frame clones, not every one. Of roughly 13,000 clones listed, 86% were seen once; the top ten hold roughly 4.4%. Sequencing was performed on cells cultured in vitro, taken from a patient treated with pembrolizumab. The receptors stem from an adult with mismatch repair-deficient cancer.

The chain carries TRBV7-2 and TRBJ2-3, with D perhaps TRBD1 (5 bases). Germline CDR1 is SGHTA and CDR2 is FQGNSA. The CDR3 spans 17 residues. V lost 2 bases and J 1 base, leaving 16 bases between the germline ends. The CDR3 DNA sequence: TGTGCCAGCAGCTTAAGGGGCCGGGTTATTCGCACAGATACGCAGTATTTT. Translating it yields CASSLRGRVIRTDTQYF.

The chain has TRBV9 and TRBJ2-1, with 7 positions matching TRBD2. V gave up 0 bases and J gave up 3 bases; unmatched junction bases: 6. The CDR3 is 16 residues long. Germline-derived CDR1 and CDR2 are SGDLS and YYNGEE. CDR3 DNA: TGTGCCAGCAGCGTAGATGGCGGGAGTCTCTACAATGAGCAGTTCTTC. It codes for CASSVDGGSLYNEQFF.

The chain recombines TRBV11-2 with TRBJ2-1; D unclear. This CDR3 comprises 14 residues. Trimming removed 3 bases from V and 0 bases from J, with 6 bases in between. The germline V gene has CDR1 SGHAT and CDR2 FQNNGV. CDR3 bases: TGTGCCAGCAGCTTTATGAGCTCCTACAATGAGCAGTTCTTC. Amino acids: CASSFMSSYNEQFF.

Note on this clone: One junction end does not reproduce the germline sequence, and a read error may be involved. The chain is built from TRBV5-8 and TRBJ2-4, with no clear D. Germline V gene data show CDR1 as SGHTS and CDR2 as YDEGEE. There are 12 residues in the CDR3. CDR3 in amino acids: CASSLGLGILNF. The CDR3 nucleotides are TGTGCCAGCAGCTTGGGATTGGGCATTCTCAACTTC.

The rearrangement joins TRBV27 to TRBJ2-7, with 10 bases identical to TRBD2. V lost 5 bases and J lost 6; bases outside the gene matches: 7. The CDR3 has 14 residues. Germline CDR1 reads MNHEY; CDR2 reads SMNVEV (reference sequence). Here the CDR3 reads CASSRLAGSFEQYF. CDR3 nucleotide sequence: TGTGCCAGCAGTCGACTAGCGGGTAGTTTCGAGCAGTACTTC.

The J gene is TRBJ2-5, the V gene TRBV28; the D gene is possibly TRBD2 (7 bases). CDR3 length equals 17 residues. V lost 6 bases and J lost 2, with 22 bases in between. CDR1 MDHEN and CDR2 SYDVKM come from the germline V gene. The CDR3 DNA sequence: TGTGCCAGCAGGTATCCTCTAGGGGGGGACCTGCAAGAGACCCAGTACTTC. Translation: CASRYPLGGDLQETQYF. Looking up the rest from reference TRBV28 and TRBJ2-5 gives the full variable domain: DVKVTQSSRYLVKRTGEKVFLECVQDMDHENMFWYRQDPGLGLRLIYFSYDVKMKEKGDIPEGYSVSREKKERFSLILESASTNQTSMYLCASRYPLGGDLQETQYFGPGTRLLVL.

The CDR3 DNA is TGTGCCAGCAGCCCCGTAGGGGAGAGTCAGCCCCAGCATTTT. This codes for CASSPVGESQPQHF. The chain couples TRBV7-9 to TRBJ1-5; maybe TRBD1 (5 bases). The CDR3 is 14 residues long. Trimming took 5 bases from V and 6 from J, leaving 14 bases between them. Germline V gene data show CDR1 as SEHNR and CDR2 as FQNEAQ (reference sequence).

The chain has TRBV6-5 and TRBJ1-2; D not certain. Germline V gene sequence: CDR1 MNHEY, CDR2 SVGAGI. The CDR3 extends over 14 amino acids. V lost 6 bases, J lost 0 bases, and 11 bases lay in between. The CDR3 bases are TGTGCCAGCAGACCGACAAGAACTAACTATGGCTACACCTTC. Amino acids: CASRPTRTNYGYTF.

The rearrangement uses TRBV19 and TRBJ1-5; tentatively, D is TRBD1 (6 bases). From germline, CDR1 is LNHDA and CDR2 SQIVND (reference sequence). This CDR3 has 17 residues. Trimming left V 6 bases short and J 7 bases short, with 25 bases between. For the CDR3, the DNA is TGTGCCAGTAGCCTTAGTCTCTCACAGGGTTACCGGCAGCCCCAGCATTTT. This encodes CASSLSLSQGYRQPQHF.

This clone was counted once. This rearrangement joins TRBV29-1 to TRBJ2-1; D is uncertain. In germline, CDR1 is SQVTM, CDR2 ANQGSEA. This CDR3 has 12 amino acids. The ends were cut back, 3 bases at V and 2 bases at J, with 5 bases in the middle. CDR3 sequence reads: CSVERTYNEQFF. CDR3 bases: TGCAGCGTTGAGAGGACCTACAATGAGCAGTTCTTC.

The chain combines TRBV2 with TRBJ2-7; the match to TRBD1 covers 7 bases. The J segment lost 4 bases and the V segment lost 7 bases, leaving 10 bases of the junction unmatched. The CDR3 totals 14 residues. Germline CDR1 SNHLY, CDR2 FYNNEI. The chain's CDR3 is CASNRGRGQYEQYF. Written as DNA, the CDR3 is TGTGCCAGCAATCGGGGAAGGGGGCAGTACGAGCAGTACTTC.

This chain links TRBV15 with TRBJ2-7; 10 bases match TRBD2. The length of the CDR3 is 14 residues. From germline, CDR1 is LNHNV and CDR2 YYDKDF (reference sequence). The trim removed 3 bases at V and 7 bases at J, leaving 6 bases unmatched. Written as DNA, the CDR3 is TGTGCCACCAGCAGGATAGCGGGAGGTGAGGAGCAGTACTTC. Amino acids: CATSRIAGGEEQYF.